This T cell receptor beta chain was recorded in a study of blood T cell repertoires in COVID-19 (dated by TCRdb to the early 2020s). As for the study more broadly: Collaborator samples came from the United States, Italy and Spain and covered acute and convalescent phases of COVID-19. The prospective study material was composed of cDNA or gDNA derived from T cells, B-cell-depleted T cells, or PBMCs. The samples were drawn from two sources: the first 160 participants of the ongoing ImmuneRACE study, and 1,200 or so subjects contributed by 6 global collaborators. A freely available public database, intended as a resource for researchers studying the immune response to SARS-CoV-2, is where the repertoires were released. Deeply sampled blood TCRbeta repertoires from subjects exposed to, actively infected with, or recovered from COVID-19 were included in the dataset. The sample metadata nearly always contained a de-identified subject ID, COVID-19 status, age in years and sex. HLA class I and class II types, where available, came from metadata supplied by the sample provider rather than from assay-based typing. Overall study outcomes, separate from this receptor: The amount of clinical and demographic metadata varied by source and participant and was provided uncurated.

Details on this clone: Its antigen specificity is not known. No per-base quality is available; no much larger clone lies one base away.

Collaborating institutions collected whole blood in K2EDTA tubes following their own protocols. Collaborator samples were shipped for TCRbeta analysis as frozen whole blood, isolated PBMCs, or DNA extracted from either sample type. TCRbeta CDR3 regions were amplified from genomic DNA by means of the immunoSEQ Assay, a bias-controlled multiplex PCR. On the study's bioinformatics: The number of nucleated cells in each sample was estimated by amplification of reference gene primers within the assay. Sequence reads were collapsed and filtered to measure the absolute abundance of every unique TCRbeta CDR3 rearrangement. For each sample, productive Simpson clonality was calculated by taking the square root of Simpson's diversity index across productive rearrangements. TCRdb stores this immuneACCESS table with in-frame sequences only. Part of the clones is absent; in the studies checked, under half of the shortfall reflects unresolved V genes, and no reason is known for the rest. The D gene and trimming were derived from the DNA, and the V and J assignments and clone size from that table. The sample table holds 350,000 or so clones, of which about 83% were seen once. 2.5% to 3% of the sample is taken by the ten largest.

Via the germline V gene (reference sequence), CDR1 is LNHNV and CDR2 YYDKDF. From the cysteine up to the phenylalanine, the CDR3 has a length of 17 residues. Solely the CDR3 DNA is kept, with 51 bases framed from the first base. Trimming costs V 0 bases and J 4 bases, and their ends lie 17 bases apart. The chain employs TRBV15 and TRBJ2-3; the D gene is perhaps TRBD2, from 6 matching bases. The sequencing sample was made of peripheral blood. This clonotype originated in a man aged 25 to 40 with active or convalescent COVID-19. The CDR3 protein is CATSRDHGPGGADTQYF. Read as DNA, the sequence is TGTGCCACCAGCAGAGATCACGGGCCCGGCGGGGCAGATACGCAGTATTTT.